The T cell receptor beta chain described here comes from a study of blood T cell repertoires in COVID-19. As for the study in general: The cDNA or gDNA used as material had been derived from T cells, B-cell-depleted T cells, or PBMCs.

This clone was recorded once. Methods used by the authors: Amplifying reference gene primers gave estimates of nucleated cell counts. The protocol was immunoSEQ multiplex PCR, while the TCRdb copy is restricted to in-frame clones and leaves out a portion. The V and J calls and clone size were taken over from that table, and D and trimming were inferred from the DNA. The data contain about 480,000 clones, 88% of them singletons. The CDR3 is 12 amino acids. The germline gives CDR1 SEHNR, CDR2 FQNEAQ (reference sequence). Trimming removed 1 base from V and 9 bases from J, with 8 bases in between. The sample was PBMCs or T cells enriched from blood (not recorded which). This receptor was taken from a woman aged 55-70 years who had recovered from COVID-19. V gene TRBV7-9 combines with J gene TRBJ2-3; a weak D match, TRBD2 (6 bases). CDR3 nucleotides: TGTGCCAGCAGCTTAGTCGGGGGAACGCAGTATTTT. Amino acid sequence: CASSLVGGTQYF. The full variable domain, its missing parts supplied by reference TRBV7-9 and TRBJ2-3, is DTGVSQNPRHKITKRGQNVTFRCDPISEHNRLYWYRQTLGQGPEFLTYFQNEAQLEKSRLLSDRFSAERPKGSFSTLEIQRTEQGDSAMYLCASSLVGGTQYFGPGTRLTVL.